These 24 T cell receptor beta chains were all obtained from the same sample, sequenced in a study of blood T cell repertoires in COVID-19. Some clones are missing from TCRdb's copy, which holds only in-frame ones; the method was immunoSEQ multiplex PCR. The sample consists of 200,000 to 250,000 clones, approximately 80% of them appearing once. Source material: peripheral blood. These receptors all stem from an elderly woman with COVID-19, enrolled during active disease.

The chain is built from TRBV3-1 (or the pseudogene TRBV3-2) and TRBJ2-1; a possible D gene is TRBD1 (6 bases). The CDR3 has 13 amino acids. Between the trimmed V and J ends, which lost 4 bases and 5 bases, there was a span of 9 bases. Germline CDR1 is LGHDT and CDR2 is YNNKEL (reference sequence). The CDR3 is CASSPRDNNEQFF. DNA for the CDR3: TGTGCCAGCAGCCCCCGGGACAACAATGAGCAGTTCTTC.

The genes are TRBV5-1 and TRBJ1-1, with D possibly TRBD1 on 5 matching bases. CDR3 size: 15 residues. V gave up 2 bases and J gave up 5 bases, with 16 bases separating them. The germline gives CDR1 SGHRS, CDR2 YFSETQ. The CDR3 loop is CASSLEFAGGTEAFF. The CDR3 DNA follows: TGCGCCAGCAGCTTAGAGTTTGCCGGGGGGACTGAAGCTTTCTTT. The entire variable domain, with the rest obtained from reference TRBV5-1 and TRBJ1-1, is as follows: KAGVTQTPRYLIKTRGQQVTLSCSPISGHRSVSWYQQTPGQGLQFLFEYFSETQRNKGNFPGRFSGRQFSNSRSEMNVSTLELGDSALYLCASSLEFAGGTEAFFGQGTRLTVV.

The genes are TRBV4-1 and TRBJ1-2; D uncertain. This CDR3 region has 12 residues. The germline V gene has CDR1 MGHRA and CDR2 YSYEKL. V was cut by 0 bases and J by 4 bases, with 3 bases left in between. CDR3 nucleotides: TGCGCCAGCAGCCAAGAGAGCTATGGCTACACCTTC. This codes for CASSQESYGYTF.

V usage is TRBV5-1 and J usage is TRBJ1-2; TRBD1 matches at 8 bases. CDR3 length: 13 residues. The germline CDR1 and CDR2 sequences are SGHRS and YFSETQ. V lost 0 bases and J lost 7; bases outside the gene matches: 2. The CDR3 coding sequence is TGCGCCAGCAGCTTGGCAGGGGGCGTTGGCTACACCTTC. Translated: CASSLAGGVGYTF.

The chain joins TRBV5-6 to TRBJ1-3; the match to TRBD1 covers 7 bases. J lost 0 bases, V lost 4 bases, and 7 bases had no gene match. Per the germline V gene, CDR1 is SGHDT and CDR2 is YYEEEE. The CDR3 is 16 residues long. The CDR3, as DNA: TGTGCCAGCAGCCAATCCCAGGGGGTCTCTGGAAACACCATATATTTT. Protein sequence: CASSQSQGVSGNTIYF.

J is TRBJ2-1 and V is TRBV7-8, with D perhaps matching TRBD1 (6 bases). Germline V gene sequence: CDR1 SGHVS, CDR2 FQNEAQ. The CDR3 length is 14 residues. Trimming removed 3 bases at V and 7 bases at J, with 13 bases between. The DNA for the CDR3 is TGTGCCAGCAGCTTGAACAGGGCATGGAATGAGCAGTTCTTC. This translates into CASSLNRAWNEQFF.

This clone was found a few times. The rearrangement joins TRBV6-5 to TRBJ1-2; D gene ambiguous. The V gene's germline CDR1 is MNHEY and CDR2 SVGAGI. Trimming took 10 bases from V and 0 from J, leaving 12 bases between them. This CDR3 has 13 residues. CDR3 loop: CATNSGTNYGYTF. The CDR3 bases are TGTGCCACCAATTCGGGAACTAACTATGGCTACACCTTC.

This clone was observed a single time. V gene TRBV19 combines with J gene TRBJ2-7; D perhaps matches TRBD1 (6 bases). The germline gives CDR1 LNHDA, CDR2 SQIVND (reference sequence). With 5 bases removed from V and 0 bases from J, the gap between germline ends came to 11 bases. This CDR3 comprises 14 residues. Here the CDR3 reads CASSQTGSSYEQYF. CDR3 nucleotides: TGTGCCAGTAGTCAAACAGGGAGCTCCTACGAGCAGTACTTC. The complete variable domain, with remaining parts taken from reference TRBV19 and TRBJ2-7, reads DGGITQSPKYLFRKEGQNVTLSCEQNLNHDAMYWYRQDPGQGLRLIYYSQIVNDFQKGDIAEGYSVSREKKESFPLTVTSAQKNPTAFYLCASSQTGSSYEQYFGPGTRLTVT.

The gene calls are TRBV5-4 and TRBJ2-5; TRBD2 aligns across 7 bases. The junction had 8 bases not matched to a gene; V was cut back by 4 bases and J by 5 bases. This CDR3 has 14 amino acids. Per germline, CDR1 SGHNT and CDR2 YYREEE (reference sequence). As DNA, the CDR3 is TGTGCCAGCAGCGAGAGACTAGCTGCGGAGACCCAGTACTTC. Its translation: CASSERLAAETQYF.

V and J are TRBV11-1 and TRBJ2-7; D remains ambiguous. The CDR3 extends over 12 amino acids. The germline V gene encodes CDR1 SGHAT and CDR2 FQDESV (reference sequence). The germline V and J ends were trimmed by 5 bases and 4 bases, with 9 bases remaining between them. The CDR3 protein is CASSLTRYEQYF. CDR3 nucleotides: TGTGCCAGCAGCCTGACACGGTACGAGCAGTACTTC.

This chain uses TRBV5-1 with TRBJ1-5, with unresolved D. The CDR3 extends over 15 amino acids. V lost 1 base to trimming and J lost 5 bases, with 13 bases between them. Per germline, CDR1 SGHRS and CDR2 YFSETQ. CDR3 DNA sequence: TGCGCCAGCAGCTTGAGCGGTAGGAGCGATCAGCCCCAGCATTTT. Its protein product is CASSLSGRSDQPQHF.

The chain has TRBV18 and TRBJ2-7; 11 bases are a match to TRBD1. Trimming removed 3 bases from V and 7 bases from J; junction bases left unmatched: 14. The CDR3 loop spans 17 amino acids. Germline CDR1 and CDR2: KGHSH and LQKENI. CDR3 residues: CASSPPSVGTGGFEQYF. The CDR3 DNA reads as TGTGCCAGCTCACCCCCATCAGTGGGGACAGGGGGATTTGAGCAGTACTTC.

The chain joins TRBV3-1 (or the pseudogene TRBV3-2) to TRBJ1-6, with 7 bases matching TRBD1. The germline V gene has CDR1 LGHDT and CDR2 YNNKEL (reference sequence). The CDR3 covers 16 residues. V was pared by 5 bases and J by 5 bases, with 9 bases of the junction left unmatched. This CDR3 is CASSETGASNNSPLHF. CDR3 nucleotides: TGTGCCAGCAGCGAAACAGGGGCATCGAATAATTCACCCCTCCACTTT.

This chain connects TRBV29-1 to TRBJ1-5; 9 bases align to TRBD1. Germline lookup yields CDR1 SQVTM and CDR2 ANQGSEA. V shed 6 bases and J 2 bases; nucleotides not matched to a gene: 8. The CDR3 length is 15 residues. The CDR3 DNA reads TGCAGCGTGGGGACAGGGCCAATGGGCAATCAGCCCCAGCATTTT. It specifies CSVGTGPMGNQPQHF.

The rearrangement joins TRBV15 to TRBJ2-1; 9 nucleotides line up with TRBD2. V shed 1 base and J 8 bases; nucleotides not matched to a gene: 18. CDR1 and CDR2 (germline): LNHNV, YYDKDF (reference sequence). The CDR3 loop spans 19 amino acids. DNA of the CDR3: TGTGCCACCAGCAGAGGGGGCGTAGCGGGAGACTATTTGGTCGATGAGCAGTTCTTC. It translates to CATSRGGVAGDYLVDEQFF.

The genes are TRBV3-1 (or the pseudogene TRBV3-2) and TRBJ2-7; D is possibly TRBD2 (5 bases). Germline loops: CDR1 LGHDT, CDR2 YNNKEL (reference sequence). This CDR3 comprises 14 residues. The ends were cut back, 1 base at V and 6 bases at J, with 13 bases in the middle. CDR3 sequence reads: CASSQATVAGEQYF. The CDR3 nucleotides are TGTGCCAGCAGCCAAGCAACGGTGGCGGGCGAGCAGTACTTC.

The chain combines TRBV5-8 with TRBJ1-2, with a possible D match to TRBD1 (6 bases). Germline V gene sequence: CDR1 SGHTS, CDR2 YDEGEE. The CDR3 totals 15 residues. V was cut by 4 bases and J by 4 bases, with 17 bases left in between. In nucleotides, the CDR3 is TGTGCCAGCAGCCCTCGTGGGGGCTGGGGCTATGGCTACACCTTC. Protein sequence: CASSPRGGWGYGYTF.

This chain uses TRBV4-1 with TRBJ1-2; D may be TRBD1 (6 bases). The CDR3 sequence is 15 residues long. From germline, CDR1 is MGHRA and CDR2 YSYEKL. V was cut by 1 base and J by 4 bases, with 13 bases left in between. The DNA of the CDR3 is TGCGCCAGCAGCCAAGCTCCGGACAGAGCCTATGGCTACACCTTC. Translating gives CASSQAPDRAYGYTF.

The chain employs TRBV6-5 and TRBJ1-3; D not resolved. Trimming took 4 bases from V and 2 from J, leaving 15 bases between them. Germline assignment: CDR1 MNHEY and CDR2 SVGAGI. There are 16 residues in the CDR3. The CDR3 nucleotides read TGTGCCAGCAGTTCCCACCCCAGTCGTACTGGAAACACCATATATTTT. Translation gives CASSSHPSRTGNTIYF.

This sequence joins TRBV2 and TRBJ1-5; 7 positions match TRBD1. Looked up from germline, CDR1 is SNHLY and CDR2 is FYNNEI. This CDR3 is built from 15 residues. With V trimmed by 4 bases and J by 5 bases, 8 bases remained unmatched. In nucleotides, the CDR3 is TGTGCCAGCAGTGGGGACAGTCCACAGCATCAGCCCCAGCATTTT. Encoded protein: CASSGDSPQHQPQHF.

The genes are TRBV7-3 and TRBJ1-2, with 9 bases aligning to TRBD1. This CDR3 is 15 amino acids long. Germline V lookup: CDR1 SGHTA, CDR2 FQGTGA. Trimming removed 4 bases from V and 5 bases from J; junction bases left unmatched: 8. The DNA of the CDR3 is TGTGCCAGCAGCTCCCGGACAGGGGATATATATGGCTACACCTTC. The encoded protein is CASSSRTGDIYGYTF. The whole variable domain, filled in from reference TRBV7-3 and TRBJ1-2, reads GAGVSQTPSNKVTEKGKYVELRCDPISGHTALYWYRQSLGQGPEFLIYFQGTGAADDSGLPNDRFFAVRPEGSVSTLKIQRTERGDSAVYLCASSSRTGDIYGYTFGSGTRLTVV.

The chain employs TRBV5-1 and TRBJ2-2; D is possibly TRBD1 (5 bases). This CDR3 has 16 amino acids. V was pared by 0 bases and J by 3 bases, with 12 bases between. Germline assignment: CDR1 SGHRS and CDR2 YFSETQ. The CDR3 here is CASSLVVGADTGELFF. For the CDR3, the DNA is TGCGCCAGCAGCTTGGTTGTTGGGGCCGACACCGGGGAGCTGTTTTTT.

The rearrangement uses TRBV2 and TRBJ1-5, with TRBD1 as a possible D gene (6 bases). CDR3 length equals 15 residues. V was shortened by 6 bases and J by 0 bases, with 12 bases between the two germline ends. Germline CDR1 SNHLY, CDR2 FYNNEI. The DNA of the CDR3 is TGTGCCAGCAGACTACAGGGTTATAGCAATCAGCCCCAGCATTTT. Translation gives CASRLQGYSNQPQHF.

The rearrangement uses TRBV11-2 and TRBJ1-3, with D possibly matching TRBD1 (6 bases). The V end was cut by 5 bases, the J end by 0 bases, with 23 bases between. CDR1 is SGHAT and CDR2 is FQNNGV in the germline V gene. This CDR3 contains 19 residues. The CDR3 sequence: CASSPLASGALSSGNTIYF. Written as DNA, the CDR3 is TGTGCCAGCAGCCCACTTGCATCAGGGGCCCTTAGCTCTGGAAACACCATATATTTT.